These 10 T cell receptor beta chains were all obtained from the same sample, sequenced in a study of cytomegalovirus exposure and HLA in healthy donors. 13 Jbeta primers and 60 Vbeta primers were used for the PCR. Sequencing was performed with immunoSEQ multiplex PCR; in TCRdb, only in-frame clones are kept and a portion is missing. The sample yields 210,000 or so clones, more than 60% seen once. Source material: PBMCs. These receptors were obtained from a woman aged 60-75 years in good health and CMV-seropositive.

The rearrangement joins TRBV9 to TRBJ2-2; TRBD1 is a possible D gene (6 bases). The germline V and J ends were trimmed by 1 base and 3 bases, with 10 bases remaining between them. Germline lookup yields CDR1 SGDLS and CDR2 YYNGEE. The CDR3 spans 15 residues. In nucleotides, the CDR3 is TGTGCCAGCAGCGTAACGAGGGGGTACACCGGGGAGCTGTTTTTT. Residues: CASSVTRGYTGELFF.

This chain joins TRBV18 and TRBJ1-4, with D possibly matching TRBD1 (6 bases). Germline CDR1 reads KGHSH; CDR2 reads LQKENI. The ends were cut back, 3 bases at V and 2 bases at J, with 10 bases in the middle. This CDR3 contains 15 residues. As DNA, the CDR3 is TGTGCCAGCTCACCGTACAGGGATACTAATGAAAAACTGTTTTTT. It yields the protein CASSPYRDTNEKLFF.

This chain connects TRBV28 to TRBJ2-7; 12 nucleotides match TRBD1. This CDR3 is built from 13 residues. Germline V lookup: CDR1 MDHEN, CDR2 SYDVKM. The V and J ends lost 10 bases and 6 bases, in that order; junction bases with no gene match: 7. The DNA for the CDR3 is TGTGCCACCATCGGGACAGGGGGCCTCGAGCAGTACTTC. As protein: CATIGTGGLEQYF. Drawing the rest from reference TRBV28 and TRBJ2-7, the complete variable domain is DVKVTQSSRYLVKRTGEKVFLECVQDMDHENMFWYRQDPGLGLRLIYFSYDVKMKEKGDIPEGYSVSREKKERFSLILESASTNQTSMYLCATIGTGGLEQYFGPGTRLTVT.

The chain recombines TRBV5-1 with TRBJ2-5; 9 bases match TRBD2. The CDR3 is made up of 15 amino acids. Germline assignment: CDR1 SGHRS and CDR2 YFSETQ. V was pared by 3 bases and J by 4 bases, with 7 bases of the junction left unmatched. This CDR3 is CASSSVAGEGETQYF. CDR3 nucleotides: TGCGCCAGCAGCTCGGTAGCGGGGGAGGGAGAGACCCAGTACTTC. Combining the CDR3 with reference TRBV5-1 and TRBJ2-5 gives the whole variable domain KAGVTQTPRYLIKTRGQQVTLSCSPISGHRSVSWYQQTPGQGLQFLFEYFSETQRNKGNFPGRFSGRQFSNSRSEMNVSTLELGDSALYLCASSSVAGEGETQYFGPGTRLLVL.

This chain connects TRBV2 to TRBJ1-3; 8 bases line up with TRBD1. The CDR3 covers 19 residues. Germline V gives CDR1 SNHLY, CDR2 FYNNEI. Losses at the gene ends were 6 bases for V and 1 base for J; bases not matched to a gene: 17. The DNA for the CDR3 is TGTGCCAGCAGCCCAGGGGGCCATCGTTATTTGAGTTCTGGAAACACCATATATTTT. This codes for CASSPGGHRYLSSGNTIYF.

The CDR3 DNA follows: TGCAGTACTGGGCCCCACGAGGGCTACACCTTC. Encoded protein: CSTGPHEGYTF. The gene calls are TRBV20-1 and TRBJ1-2; D is uncertain. The germline V gene encodes CDR1 DFQATT and CDR2 SNEGSKA (reference sequence). The CDR3 sequence is 11 residues long. V gave up 8 bases and J gave up 8 bases, with 15 bases separating them.

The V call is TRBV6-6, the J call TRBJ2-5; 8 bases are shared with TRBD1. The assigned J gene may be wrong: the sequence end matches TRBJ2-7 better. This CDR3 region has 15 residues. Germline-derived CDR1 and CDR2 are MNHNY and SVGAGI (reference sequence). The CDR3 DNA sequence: TGTGCCAGCAGGTTCCAGGGGGCTCCTACCTACGAGCAGTACTTC. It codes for CASRFQGAPTYEQYF.

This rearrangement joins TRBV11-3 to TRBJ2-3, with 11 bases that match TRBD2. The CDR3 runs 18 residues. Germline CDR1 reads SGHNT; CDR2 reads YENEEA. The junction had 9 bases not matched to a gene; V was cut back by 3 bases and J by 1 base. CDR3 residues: CASSFTSGSSRGTDTQYF. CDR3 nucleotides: TGTGCCAGCAGCTTTACTAGCGGGAGTAGTAGAGGCACAGATACGCAGTATTTT.

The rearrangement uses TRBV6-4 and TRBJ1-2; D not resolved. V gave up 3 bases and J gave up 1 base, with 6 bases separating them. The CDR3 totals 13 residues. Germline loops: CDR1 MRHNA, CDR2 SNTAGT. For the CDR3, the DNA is TGTGCCAGCAGTGAGGGCCTTAACTATGGCTACACCTTC. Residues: CASSEGLNYGYTF.

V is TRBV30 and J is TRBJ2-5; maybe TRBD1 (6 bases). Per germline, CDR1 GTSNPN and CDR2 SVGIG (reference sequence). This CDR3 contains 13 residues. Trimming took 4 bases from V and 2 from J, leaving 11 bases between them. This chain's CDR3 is CAWIQGSQETQYF. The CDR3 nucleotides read TGTGCCTGGATACAGGGTAGTCAAGAGACCCAGTACTTC.